A selection of T cell receptor beta chains follows, all from one sample in a study of cytomegalovirus exposure and HLA in healthy donors. Method: immunoSEQ multiplex PCR; TCRdb's copy keeps in-frame clones and lacks some. Of roughly 110,000 clones in the sample, 60% to 85% are singletons; the top ten hold roughly 2.6%. The sample consisted of PBMCs. Receptor source: a female donor in good health and CMV-seronegative. Each CDR3 is given with its conserved first and last residue. Each record gives: D gene, clone size, J gene, V gene, CDR3 DNA, CDR3 protein. A D gene is named only where the DNA matches it firmly. Not every row has a clone size; where given, it reads once, few, many or a size class.

NA once TRBJ2-1 TRBV6-5 TGTGCCAGCAGTTACTCCGAGCGGCTCTACAATGAGCAGTTCTTC CASSYSERLYNEQFF
NA NA TRBJ2-3 TRBV5-6 TGTGCCAGCAGCTTGACAGGGCTTAGCACAGATACGCAGTATTTT CASSLTGLSTDTQYF
NA few TRBJ1-5 TRBV7-8 TGTGCCAGCAGCTTAGACCCTACAGGGTATCAGCCCCAGCATTTT CASSLDPTGYQPQHF
TRBD1 NA TRBJ2-7 TRBV6-7 TGTGCCAGCAGTTACCCCGAAGCCCCCGGGACAGCCCCCTACGAGCAGTACTTC CASSYPEAPGTAPYEQYF
TRBD2 NA TRBJ2-3 TRBV7-3 TGTGCCAGCAGCCGACTAGCGGGGGGCCCAGATACGCAGTATTTT CASSRLAGGPDTQYF
NA NA TRBJ2-5 TRBV18 TGTGCCAGCTCACCGAGCTTAGCCCAAGAGACCCAGTACTTC CASSPSLAQETQYF
NA once TRBJ2-1 TRBV7-6 TGTGCCAGCAGCTATCGCTCCCGAGGGACTGATGAGCAGTTCTTC CASSYRSRGTDEQFF
NA NA TRBJ2-2 TRBV19 TGTGCCAGTAGTATGCCGACGATAGAAGGCGGTAACGGGGAGCTGTTTTTT CASSMPTIEGGNGELFF
NA NA TRBJ1-4 TRBV4-2 TGTGCCAGCGGGACTCTCGGAGATGAAAAACTGTTTTTT CASGTLGDEKLFF
NA NA TRBJ2-2 TRBV29-1 TGCAGCGTTCGAAGGGGAGGATCCGGGGAGCTGTTTTTT CSVRRGGSGELFF
TRBD1 NA TRBJ1-1 TRBV5-4 TGTGCCAGCAGCTTGACCGGACAGGGCGCTGAAGCTTTCTTT CASSLTGQGAEAFF
TRBD1 NA TRBJ1-2 TRBV25-1 TGTGCCACCTCGGGGACAGGCTATGGCTACACCTTC CATSGTGYGYTF
NA NA TRBJ1-2 TRBV27 TGTGCCAGCAGTTTATCGGGGGGGGCACTTGGCTACACCTTC CASSLSGGALGYTF
NA NA TRBJ1-6 TRBV7-9 TGTGCCAGCAGCATCGACAGAACCTATAATTCCCCCCTCCACTTT CASSIDRTYNSPLHF
NA NA TRBJ1-1 TRBV5-4 TGTGCCAGCAGCCCCCGTGGCGACCAACTGGGGGGCACTGAAGCTTTCTTT CASSPRGDQLGGTEAFF
NA few TRBJ1-1 TRBV2 TGTGCCAGCAGGGACAGTCTGAACACTGAAGCTTTCTTT CASRDSLNTEAFF
TRBD1 NA TRBJ1-2 TRBV7-9 TGTTCCAGCAGCCCCGTTGGGACAGCTATCTATGGCTACACCTTC CSSSPVGTAIYGYTF
TRBD1 NA TRBJ2-5 TRBV30 TGTGCCTGGAGTGTACAGGCAGGGGGCGTATGGGAGACCCAGTACTTC CAWSVQAGGVWETQYF
TRBD1 NA TRBJ1-5 TRBV30 TGTGCCTGGAGTCTCCGGACAGGGACCCCCCTAAGCAATCAGCCCCAGCATTTT CAWSLRTGTPLSNQPQHF
NA NA TRBJ2-7 TRBV11-2 TGTGTCAGCAGCCCGCGCGGGACGGTGAGCTCCTACGAGCAGTACTTC CVSSPRGTVSSYEQYF
TRBD1 NA TRBJ1-3 TRBV6-5 TGTGCCAGCAGACGGGACAGCTCTGGAAACACCATATATTTT CASRRDSSGNTIYF
NA NA TRBJ2-7 TRBV6-4 TGTGCCAGCAGTCAACTAACAGGGTACGAGCAGTACTTC CASSQLTGYEQYF
NA NA TRBJ1-1 TRBV10-2 TGCGCCAGCAGTGGAGGGACTGCTAACACTGAAGCTTTCTTT CASSGGTANTEAFF
NA NA TRBJ1-1 TRBV27 TGTGCCAGCAGTTCCCCCGCCGCGGGACGAGGAGCTTTCTTT CASSSPAAGRGAFF
TRBD2 NA TRBJ2-7 TRBV19 TGTGCCAGTAGTATGACTAGCGGGGGGGTCTACGAGCAGTACTTC CASSMTSGGVYEQYF
TRBD1 NA TRBJ2-7 TRBV27 TGTGCCAGCAGGACAGGGGTGGGGTACGAGCAGTACTTC CASRTGVGYEQYF
NA once TRBJ2-4 TRBV5-6 TGTGCCAGCAGCTCACAGGGAGTAGCCAAAAACATTCAGTACTTC CASSSQGVAKNIQYF